Each of the 23 T cell receptor beta chains below was sequenced from the same sample in a study of shared clonotypes between healthy human individuals. Clones were read by immunoSEQ multiplex PCR, and TCRdb kept only the in-frame ones, dropping some. This table has approximately 600,000 clones, approximately 95% appearing once. It was CD45RO-negative cells, positively selected for CCR7, that made up naive CD8 cells, with terminally differentiated effector memory CD45RA+ cells excluded. The sample was naive CD8+ T cells sorted from blood. These TCRs come from a woman in her thirties in good health.

The genes are TRBV2 and TRBJ1-5; TRBD1 might be the D (5 bases). The ends were cut back, 0 bases at V and 5 bases at J, with 14 bases in the middle. Germline-derived CDR1 and CDR2 are SNHLY and FYNNEI. This CDR3 comprises 16 residues. As DNA, the CDR3 is TGTGCCAGCAGTGAAGCGCGGCAGGGCGGCGATCAGCCCCAGCATTTT. It specifies CASSEARQGGDQPQHF.

The table lists this clone with a count of one. The chain couples TRBV12-1 to TRBJ2-5; the listed D gene, TRBD1, was not tested against the DNA. TRBV12-1 counts as a pseudogene. The CDR3 runs to 15 residues. The CDR3 coding sequence is TGTGCCAGCAGCTTCCACAGGGGATCCCAGGAGACCCAGTACTTC. Translation: CASSFHRGSQETQYF.

Of note for this clone: One junction end disagrees with the germline gene, perhaps due to a read error. The chain recombines TRBV7-6 with TRBJ2-3, with 12 positions matching TRBD2. CDR3 size: 15 residues. Germline CDR1 SGHVS, CDR2 FNYEAQ. The CDR3 nucleotides read TGTGCCAGCAGCCGGACTAGCGGGGACACAGATACGCAGTGTTTT. It codes for CASSRTSGDTDTQCF. The full variable domain, with the rest looked up from reference TRBV7-6 and TRBJ2-3, is GAGVSQSPRYKVTKRGQDVALRCDPISGHVSLYWYRQALGQGPEFLTYFNYEAQQDKSGLPNDRFSAERPEGSISTLTIQRTEQRDSAMYRCASSRTSGDTDTQCFGPGTRLTVL.

The genes are TRBV25-1 and TRBJ2-7; D is unresolved. The CDR3 covers 12 residues. Germline V gives CDR1 MGHDK, CDR2 SYGVNS. V shed 7 bases and J shed 4 bases, with 11 bases lying between them. CDR3 protein: CASTEGSYEQYF. The CDR3 region has the DNA TGTGCCAGCACCGAAGGCAGTTACGAGCAGTACTTC.

CDR3 sequence (DNA): TGTGCCAGCAGTTCACTAGCAGGGGTGGATGAGCAGTTCTTC. This sequence encodes CASSSLAGVDEQFF. The J gene is TRBJ2-1, the V gene TRBV28; D possibly uses TRBD1 or TRBD2 (6 bases each). Germline-derived CDR1 and CDR2 are MDHEN and SYDVKM. V lost 4 bases and J lost 8, with 15 bases in between. This CDR3 comprises 14 residues.

The CDR3 region is CSGKGLADYYNEQFF. DNA of the CDR3: TGCAGCGGGAAGGGATTGGCGGACTACTACAATGAGCAGTTCTTC. This chain joins TRBV29-1 and TRBJ2-1; a possible D gene is TRBD2 (6 bases). Trimming removed 7 bases from V and 3 bases from J, with 19 bases in between. The CDR3 runs 15 residues. Germline V gene sequence: CDR1 SQVTM, CDR2 ANQGSEA.

The rearrangement joins TRBV29-1 to TRBJ2-7; 10 bases fit TRBD2. The CDR3 spans 13 residues. J lost 2 bases, V lost 8 bases, and 6 bases had no gene match. The V gene's germline CDR1 is SQVTM and CDR2 ANQGSEA. The CDR3 spells CSMRTSGPYEQYF. The CDR3 DNA is TGCAGCATGCGGACTAGCGGACCCTACGAGCAGTACTTC.

The J gene is TRBJ1-2, the V gene TRBV7-9, with 8 positions matching TRBD1. This CDR3 is built from 16 residues. Germline assignment: CDR1 SEHNR and CDR2 FQNEAQ (reference sequence). Trimming removed 5 bases from V and 6 bases from J; junction bases left unmatched: 14. CDR3 in amino acids: CASSTLRSGGVHGYTF. The CDR3 nucleotides read TGTGCCAGCAGCACTCTAAGATCAGGGGGCGTCCATGGCTACACCTTC.

The DNA for the CDR3 is TGTGCCAGCAGTGACCAGTACGAGCAGTACTTC. Its protein product is CASSDQYEQYF. This chain connects TRBV6-1 to TRBJ2-7, with no clear D. Trimming left V 3 bases short and J 4 bases short, with 4 bases between. The CDR3 sequence is 11 residues long. Germline assignment: CDR1 MNHNS and CDR2 SASEGT.

CDR3 in amino acids: CASSFPDDRDGYGYTF. DNA for the CDR3: TGTGCCAGCAGTTTCCCAGACGACAGGGATGGCTATGGCTACACCTTC. The rearrangement joins TRBV28 to TRBJ1-2, with 7 nucleotides matching TRBD1. The V gene's germline CDR1 is MDHEN and CDR2 SYDVKM. V lost 3 bases, J lost 4 bases, and 11 bases stayed unmatched. The CDR3 extends over 16 amino acids.

The V and J genes are TRBV5-1 and TRBJ2-7; the D gene is possibly TRBD1 (5 bases). The CDR3 is made up of 14 amino acids. Germline values: CDR1 SGHRS, CDR2 YFSETQ. The V gene lost 2 bases and the J gene lost 1 base, with 10 bases spanning the gap. The CDR3 nucleotides read TGCGCCAGCAGCTTTGGGTACAGGTCCTACGAGCAGTACTTC. Protein: CASSFGYRSYEQYF.

V usage is TRBV4-1 and J usage is TRBJ2-7; the match to TRBD2 covers 8 bases. The CDR3 extends over 15 amino acids. Germline V gene data show CDR1 as MGHRA and CDR2 as YSYEKL. The V gene end was trimmed by 1 base and the J gene end by 4 bases; junction bases not matched to a gene: 6. The CDR3 protein is CASSQGTSGLYEQYF. The CDR3 DNA reads TGCGCCAGCAGCCAAGGTACTAGCGGTTTATACGAGCAGTACTTC.

The V and J genes are TRBV7-8 and TRBJ2-5, with 10 bases fitting TRBD2. Germline-derived CDR1 and CDR2 are SGHVS and FQNEAQ. Germline trimming cut 3 bases from V and 0 bases from J; bases unmatched to any gene: 10. The CDR3 runs to 18 residues. The CDR3, as DNA: TGTGCCAGCAGCTTTTTCACTAGCGGGAAGATTTACCAAGAGACCCAGTACTTC. Translating it yields CASSFFTSGKIYQETQYF.

The genes are TRBV7-9 and TRBJ1-1; TRBD1 matches 10 bases. The V and J ends lost 2 bases and 10 bases, in that order; junction bases with no gene match: 4. This CDR3 has 13 residues. Germline loops: CDR1 SEHNR, CDR2 FQNEAQ (reference sequence). In DNA, the CDR3 is TGTGCCAGCAGCTTAAGACAGGGGGCGCGAGCTTTCTTT. Its translation is CASSLRQGARAFF.

DNA for the CDR3: TGCGCCAGCAGCTTGGATGCGGGGGTAGGTGGCTACACCTTC. Its translation: CASSLDAGVGGYTF. This chain uses TRBV5-1 with TRBJ1-2; D is perhaps TRBD1 (5 bases). Looked up from germline, CDR1 is SGHRS and CDR2 is YFSETQ. The CDR3 covers 14 residues. The ends were cut back, 0 bases at V and 7 bases at J, with 13 bases in the middle.

Worth noting for this clone: Other DNA sequences in this specimen translate into the identical CDR3. The chain links TRBV20-1 to TRBJ2-7; unclear D gene. The germline V gene has CDR1 DFQATT and CDR2 SNEGSKA (reference sequence). V lost 3 bases to trimming and J lost 4 bases, with 7 bases between them. The CDR3 covers 11 residues. As DNA, the CDR3 is TGCAGTGCTAGTGGTTCGTACGAGCAGTACTTC. This gives the protein CSASGSYEQYF.

The V and J genes are TRBV7-8 and TRBJ1-6; tentative D call: TRBD1 (6 bases). Per the germline V gene, CDR1 is SGHVS and CDR2 is FQNEAQ. The CDR3 is made up of 16 amino acids. Trimming shortened V by 5 bases and J by 10 bases, and 21 bases separated the two germline ends. The CDR3 nucleotides read TGTGCCAGCAGCCCGGAAGGGGGTACAGGGTTCTCACCCCTCCACTTT. This sequence encodes CASSPEGGTGFSPLHF.

This chain's CDR3 is CASSLKARRETQYF. In DNA form, the CDR3 reads TGTGCCAGCAGCTTAAAAGCCCGACGGGAGACCCAGTACTTC. The chain employs TRBV7-8 and TRBJ2-5; D gene unclear. This CDR3 has 14 residues. Trimming took 2 bases from V and 5 from J, leaving 12 bases between them. CDR1 is SGHVS and CDR2 is FQNEAQ in the germline V gene.

The V call is TRBV7-8, the J call TRBJ2-7; D assignment may be TRBD1 or TRBD2 (5 bases each). V was clipped by 3 bases and J by 7 bases, with 19 bases between them. There are 15 residues in the CDR3. CDR1 and CDR2 (germline): SGHVS, FQNEAQ. The CDR3 reads CASSLGIGTRGEQYF. CDR3 nucleotide sequence: TGTGCCAGCAGCTTGGGAATCGGGACGCGTGGTGAGCAGTACTTC.

This sequence joins TRBV2 and TRBJ2-7; D is unresolved. The CDR3 length is 13 residues. In germline, CDR1 is SNHLY, CDR2 FYNNEI. V lost 4 bases and J 2 bases, leaving 9 bases between the germline ends. CDR3 sequence: CASSAPRTYEQYF. CDR3 nucleotides: TGTGCCAGCAGTGCTCCCCGGACCTACGAGCAGTACTTC.

A single count supports this clone. The gene calls are TRBV5-6 and TRBJ1-2; 7 bases agree with TRBD1. The CDR3 extends over 14 amino acids. J was trimmed by 5 bases and V by 4 bases; bases with no gene match: 8. CDR1 is SGHDT and CDR2 is YYEEEE in the germline V gene. DNA for the CDR3: TGTGCCAGCAGCACGGAGACAGGGAGGTATGGCTACACCTTC. Encoded protein: CASSTETGRYGYTF.

A single count supports this clone. The chain uses TRBV5-8 and TRBJ2-1; D may correspond to TRBD1 or TRBD2 (5 bases each). The length of the CDR3 is 15 residues. Germline lookup yields CDR1 SGHTS and CDR2 YDEGEE. Trimming cost V 2 bases and J 0 bases, with 9 bases left between them. The DNA for the CDR3 is TGTGCCAGCAGCTTCCAAGGGACCTCCTACAATGAGCAGTTCTTC. It translates to CASSFQGTSYNEQFF.

This clone was seen more than once but under ten times. Other DNA sequences in the same sample also yield this CDR3. The chain employs TRBV2 and TRBJ2-1, with unresolved D. Trimming took off 3 bases at V and 6 bases at J, with 0 bases between the two ends. Germline V gene data show CDR1 as SNHLY and CDR2 as FYNNEI. The CDR3 is 10 amino acids. The CDR3 coding sequence is TGTGCCAGCAGTGACAATGAGCAGTTCTTC. Translating it yields CASSDNEQFF.